The 10 T cell receptor beta chains below come from one sample, sequenced in a study of T cells in Graves' hyperthyroidism and ophthalmopathy. The TCR beta CDR3 regions underwent amplification using RNA transcripts as the source. The HTBI primer set drove a first-round RT-PCR of the TCR CDR3. TCRdb passed the multiplex PCR reads through MiXCR, listing each CDR3 protein once. Counted here are about 560,000 distinct CDR3 sequences, 15% to 20% occurring once; the ten biggest clones make up around 19%. Sequenced input: blood. All receptors come from a woman under 30 with Graves' hyperthyroidism.

This clonotype was seen at least ten times. The gene calls are TRBV27 and TRBJ2-3; TRBD2 agrees at 12 bases. Per the germline V gene, CDR1 is MNHEY and CDR2 is SMNVEV (reference sequence). The CDR3 totals 18 residues. The J segment lost 6 bases and the V segment lost 5 bases, leaving 15 bases of the junction unmatched. CDR3 nucleotide sequence: TGTGCCAGCAGTCCAATCCTGACTAGCGGGGGCCCCAGGGATACGCAGTATTTT. It encodes CASSPILTSGGPRDTQYF.

The sample holds many counts of this clonotype. The chain joins TRBV28 to TRBJ2-1; 9 bases are a match to TRBD1. The germline V gene encodes CDR1 MDHEN and CDR2 SYDVKM. V trimming: 3 bases; J trimming: 1 base; junction bases outside the gene matches: 7. This CDR3 has 17 amino acids. The CDR3 reads CASSFRTGVGSYNEQFF. CDR3 DNA: TGTGCCAGCAGTTTCCGGACAGGGGTTGGGTCCTACAATGAGCAGTTCTTC.

The chain joins TRBV5-4 to TRBJ2-3; 8 bases agree with TRBD1. CDR1 and CDR2 from the germline V gene are SGHNT and YYREEE (reference sequence). The V and J ends lost 4 bases and 4 bases, in that order; junction bases with no gene match: 14. The CDR3 sequence is 17 residues long. In nucleotides, the CDR3 is TGTGCCAGCAGCCCCCAGGGCGGCAGGGGGCGGCCAGATACGCAGTATTTT. Its protein is CASSPQGGRGRPDTQYF.

A few counts support this clonotype. J is TRBJ2-7 and V is TRBV20-1; D is possibly TRBD2 (5 bases). The germline V gene has CDR1 DFQATT and CDR2 SNEGSKA (reference sequence). The germline V and J ends were trimmed by 0 bases and 6 bases, with 18 bases remaining between them. The CDR3 has 15 residues. The CDR3 nucleotides read TGCAGTGCTAGAGATGTCTACACCGGGGTGGGCGAGCAGTACTTC. Translation: CSARDVYTGVGEQYF.

This clonotype was seen many times. The gene calls are TRBV10-2 and TRBJ2-1, with D possibly TRBD2 on 6 matching bases. CDR1 is WSHSY and CDR2 is SAAADI in the germline V gene. This CDR3 spans 14 amino acids. V lost 6 bases to trimming and J lost 9 bases, with 18 bases between them. The CDR3 DNA reads as TGCGCCAGCAGACTACGGAAGGAGGGATTTGAGCAGTTCTTC. It codes for CASRLRKEGFEQFF.

CDR3 nucleotide sequence: TGTGCCAGCAGCCTCCGGGACAGCGCCTACACCTTC. It codes for CASSLRDSAYTF. The chain has TRBV3-1 and TRBJ1-2; 7 bases map to TRBD1. The length of the CDR3 is 12 residues. Per the germline V gene, CDR1 is LGHDT and CDR2 is YNNKEL (reference sequence). J gave up 10 bases and V 4 bases, and 6 bases lay outside the gene matches.

At least ten counts were recorded for this clonotype. CDR3 in amino acids: CASRQPGGNSYEQYF. CDR3 coding DNA: TGTGCCAGCAGACAACCAGGGGGCAACTCCTACGAGCAGTACTTC. This sequence joins TRBV28 and TRBJ2-7, with TRBD1 identical over 8 bases. Germline CDR1 MDHEN, CDR2 SYDVKM. The CDR3 extends over 15 amino acids. The V segment lost 6 bases and the J segment 0 bases; nucleotides outside the gene matches: 7.

Ten or more counts support this clonotype. CDR3 sequence: CASSAVRSNQPQHF. The CDR3 DNA reads TGTGCCAGCAGTGCGGTGAGGAGCAATCAGCCCCAGCATTTT. The rearrangement uses TRBV2 and TRBJ1-5; D is uncertain. Trimming cost V 4 bases and J 1 base, with 8 bases left between them. The CDR3 runs to 14 residues. The germline CDR1 and CDR2 sequences are SNHLY and FYNNEI.

This clonotype was recorded many times. The chain links TRBV6-2 or TRBV6-3 to TRBJ1-2, with D hard to call. The CDR3 consists of 14 residues. Trimming shortened V by 7 bases and J by 4 bases, and 16 bases separated the two germline ends. Per germline, CDR1 MNHEY and CDR2 SVGEGT. The CDR3 sequence is CASTASGFTYGYTF. The CDR3 DNA reads TGTGCCAGCACCGCGTCTGGGTTTACCTATGGCTACACCTTC.

At least ten counts were recorded for this clonotype. V usage is TRBV6-1 and J usage is TRBJ2-1; 11 nucleotides match TRBD2. The germline CDR1 and CDR2 sequences are MNHNS and SASEGT. CDR3 length: 15 residues. Trimming removed 9 bases from V and 5 bases from J; junction bases left unmatched: 9. The CDR3 loop is CASLAGGSGHNEQFF. The CDR3 DNA follows: TGTGCCAGTTTAGCGGGAGGGTCTGGCCACAATGAGCAGTTCTTC.